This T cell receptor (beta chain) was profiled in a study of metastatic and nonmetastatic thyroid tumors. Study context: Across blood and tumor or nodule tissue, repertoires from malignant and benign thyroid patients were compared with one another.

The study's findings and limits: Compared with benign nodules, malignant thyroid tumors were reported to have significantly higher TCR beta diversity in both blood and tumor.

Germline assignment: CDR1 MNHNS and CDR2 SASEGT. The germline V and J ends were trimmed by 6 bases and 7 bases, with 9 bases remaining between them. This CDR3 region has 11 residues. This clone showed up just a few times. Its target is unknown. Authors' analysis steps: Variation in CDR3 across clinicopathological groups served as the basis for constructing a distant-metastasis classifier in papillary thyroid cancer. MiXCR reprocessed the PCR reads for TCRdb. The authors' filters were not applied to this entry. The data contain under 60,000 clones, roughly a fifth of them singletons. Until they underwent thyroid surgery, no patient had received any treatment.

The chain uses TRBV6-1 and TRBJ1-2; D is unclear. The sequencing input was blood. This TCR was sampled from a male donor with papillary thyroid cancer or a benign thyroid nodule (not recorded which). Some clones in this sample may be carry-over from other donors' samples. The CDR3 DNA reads TGTGCCAGCAGACAGTCCGGTGGCTACACCTTC. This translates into CASRQSGGYTF.